This T cell receptor (beta chain) was recorded in a study of T-cell memory formation after mild COVID-19. Study conclusions and caveats: Contracting CD4+ clones sat mainly in CM and EM; CD8+ in EMRA. Several responding clones turned up in pre-infection memory, indicating that cross-reactive memory may have taken part. Clones contracting over day 15 to 85 were CD4/CD8 balanced, with later expanders leaning CD4+.

TCRdb fed the 5' RACE reads into MiXCR, producing one record per CDR3 protein. Among about 270,000 distinct CDR3 sequences listed, about a sixth were seen once. About this clonotype: Its antigen is as yet unknown.

CDR1 and CDR2 from the germline V gene are MNHNY and SVGAGI (reference sequence). The CDR3 length is 15 residues. Trimming shortened V by 4 bases and J by 5 bases, and 17 bases separated the two germline ends. The sequence came from a man between 18 and 35 years old who had mild COVID-19 (a few samples of this study predate the infection). Cell type and time point are not known. V usage is TRBV6-6 and J usage is TRBJ2-5; D gene ambiguous. The source material was PBMCs or a T cell subset sorted from them (not recorded which). The CDR3 nucleotides are TGTGCCAGCAGTTTTCAGAGTGGGGAATATGAGACCCAGTACTTC. This codes for CASSFQSGEYETQYF.